The 18 T cell receptor beta chains reported below all come from one sample, sequenced in a study of T cell repertoires in cytomegalovirus infection. TCRdb analysed the reads with MiXCR anew, one entry per CDR3 protein. This table holds approximately 250,000 distinct CDR3 sequences, 10% to 15% found once. Sequenced material: PBMCs. Every receptor here comes from a human donor in good health (CMV status not recorded). Some clones in this sample may be carry-over from other donors' samples.

This clonotype appeared many times. This chain uses TRBV7-2 with TRBJ1-1; D is perhaps TRBD1 (5 bases). There are 15 residues in the CDR3. V was cut by 2 bases and J by 1 base, with 11 bases left in between. Germline V lookup: CDR1 SGHTA, CDR2 FQGNSA. The CDR3 here is CASSLNVGGNTEAFF. CDR3 nucleotides: TGTGCCAGCAGCTTAAATGTTGGGGGGAACACTGAAGCTTTCTTT.

This clonotype has at least ten counts. The chain combines TRBV7-2 with TRBJ1-2, with a weak D call TRBD1 (5 bases). The V gene's germline CDR1 is SGHTA and CDR2 FQGNSA. With 5 bases removed from V and 4 bases from J, the gap between germline ends came to 17 bases. CDR3 length: 15 amino acids. The CDR3: CASSLGQVTSYGYTF. In DNA form, the CDR3 reads TGTGCCAGCAGCCTAGGACAAGTCACCTCCTATGGCTACACCTTC.

This clonotype was counted a few times. This chain uses TRBV6-2 or TRBV6-3 with TRBJ2-1; TRBD2 might be the D (6 bases). Germline CDR1 reads MNHEY; CDR2 reads SVGEGT. The CDR3 is 15 amino acids. Deletions cut 1 base from V and 3 bases from J, with 10 bases between. CDR3 DNA: TGTGCCAGCAGTTACTTCCCGGGGGTCTACAATGAGCAGTTCTTC. Translating it yields CASSYFPGVYNEQFF.

This clonotype was picked up many times. This chain uses TRBV5-6 with TRBJ1-5, with a possible D match to TRBD1 (6 bases). The V end lost 0 bases, the J end lost 3 bases, and 10 bases lay between the germline ends. Germline V gene sequence: CDR1 SGHDT, CDR2 YYEEEE. The CDR3 length is 15 residues. The CDR3 DNA reads TGTGCCAGCAGCTTGGAGGGGGGCGTCAATCAGCCCCAGCATTTT. It codes for CASSLEGGVNQPQHF.

This chain connects TRBV9 to TRBJ2-5; the D is unclear. V lost 0 bases, J lost 3 bases, and 6 bases lay in between. This CDR3 has 13 amino acids. Germline CDR1 and CDR2: SGDLS and YYNGEE. CDR3 in amino acids: CASSVGLEETQYF. The DNA of the CDR3 is TGTGCCAGCAGCGTAGGCCTTGAAGAGACCCAGTACTTC.

There are a few counts of this clonotype. J is TRBJ1-6 and V is TRBV20-1, with 7 bases aligning to TRBD1. With V trimmed by 5 bases and J by 6 bases, 4 bases remained unmatched. CDR3 length equals 13 residues. From germline, CDR1 is DFQATT and CDR2 SNEGSKA (reference sequence). For the CDR3, the DNA is TGCAGTGCTGTAAGGGGGCGTAATTCACCCCTCCACTTT. This codes for CSAVRGRNSPLHF.

This clonotype was picked up many times. The chain uses TRBV2 and TRBJ2-5, with no clear D. The CDR3 covers 10 residues. Germline CDR1 and CDR2: SNHLY and FYNNEI. V was shortened by 5 bases and J by 10 bases, with 8 bases between the two germline ends. The DNA of the CDR3 is TGTGCCAGCAGTCTAACGGGCCAGTACTTC. This gives the protein CASSLTGQYF. Variable domain in full (rest from reference TRBV2 and TRBJ2-5): EPEVTQTPSHQVTQMGQEVILRCVPISNHLYFYWYRQILGQKVEFLVSFYNNEISEKSEIFDDQFSVERPDGSNFTLKIRSTKLEDSAMYFCASSLTGQYFGPGTRLLVL.

The V gene is TRBV20-1, the J gene TRBJ2-5; TRBD1 is a possible D gene (7 bases). The ends were cut back, 1 base at V and 5 bases at J, with 17 bases in the middle. Per germline, CDR1 DFQATT and CDR2 SNEGSKA (reference sequence). The CDR3 length is 15 residues. The CDR3 loop reads CSARGQGGDSETQYF. CDR3 DNA: TGCAGTGCTAGAGGACAGGGAGGCGATAGTGAGACCCAGTACTTC.

This clonotype was detected a few times. The chain links TRBV27 to TRBJ2-1; 9 bases fit TRBD1. CDR3 size: 14 residues. Germline loops: CDR1 MNHEY, CDR2 SMNVEV (reference sequence). The V segment lost 6 bases and the J segment 9 bases; nucleotides outside the gene matches: 9. Here the CDR3 DNA reads TGTGCCAGCAGGGGGACAGGGAAGATAGGTGAGCAGTTCTTC. As protein: CASRGTGKIGEQFF.

This clonotype was seen a single time. This clone may be a read error of a much larger clone one base away. The chain uses TRBV27 and TRBJ1-2, with TRBD1 matching 7 bases. CDR1 is MNHEY and CDR2 is SMNVEV in the germline V gene (reference sequence). Losses at the gene ends were 6 bases for V and 7 bases for J; bases not matched to a gene: 8. The CDR3 consists of 13 residues. DNA for the CDR3: TGTGCCAGCAGGCCCCGGACAGGCGCTGGCTACACCTTC. The encoded protein is CASRPRTGAGYTF.

This chain connects TRBV20-1 to TRBJ2-3; D remains ambiguous. With 3 bases removed from V and 0 bases from J, the gap between germline ends came to 7 bases. Germline CDR1 DFQATT, CDR2 SNEGSKA (reference sequence). The CDR3 consists of 13 residues. CDR3 sequence (DNA): TGCAGTGCTAGCCACGACAGCACAGATACGCAGTATTTT. Its translation is CSASHDSTDTQYF.

This clonotype was counted at least ten times. The chain is built from TRBV7-3 and TRBJ1-1; 9 nucleotides agree with TRBD1. CDR1 is SGHTA, CDR2 FQGTGA, per germline. The V gene end was trimmed by 5 bases and the J gene end by 6 bases; junction bases not matched to a gene: 7. The CDR3 length is 14 residues. This chain's CDR3 is CASSPGQGPSEAFF. The CDR3 DNA sequence: TGTGCCAGCAGCCCCGGACAGGGGCCGTCTGAAGCTTTCTTT.

This clonotype was seen many times. The CDR3 DNA sequence: TGTGCCAGCAGTTTTACCCCAAGACTAGCGGGAGGCAATGAGCAGTTCTTC. It encodes CASSFTPRLAGGNEQFF. The chain joins TRBV28 to TRBJ2-1, with TRBD2 matching 13 bases. Germline trimming cut 3 bases from V and 6 bases from J; bases unmatched to any gene: 8. CDR3 length equals 17 residues. Germline CDR1 reads MDHEN; CDR2 reads SYDVKM.

This clonotype was counted many times. The chain joins TRBV28 to TRBJ1-5; no reliable D call. Germline V gene lookup returns CDR1 MDHEN and CDR2 SYDVKM. Trimming shortened V by 2 bases and J by 6 bases, and 14 bases separated the two germline ends. The CDR3 length is 15 residues. The chain's CDR3 is CASSLTGIVGQPQHF. DNA for the CDR3: TGTGCCAGCAGTTTAACCGGCATAGTGGGTCAGCCCCAGCATTTT. The whole variable domain, remainder taken from reference TRBV28 and TRBJ1-5, is DVKVTQSSRYLVKRTGEKVFLECVQDMDHENMFWYRQDPGLGLRLIYFSYDVKMKEKGDIPEGYSVSREKKERFSLILESASTNQTSMYLCASSLTGIVGQPQHFGDGTRLSIL.

This clonotype was counted many times. The rearrangement joins TRBV6-2 or TRBV6-3 to TRBJ2-1; 8 nucleotides line up with TRBD2. The ends lost 6 bases at V and 4 bases at J; junction bases unmatched: 11. The germline CDR1 and CDR2 sequences are MNHEY and SVGEGT. The CDR3 is made up of 16 amino acids. The CDR3 nucleotides read TGTGCCAGCAGCTCCAGCGGGAGTCCCTCTTACAATGAGCAGTTCTTC. Translated, it gives CASSSSGSPSYNEQFF.

This clonotype was counted only a few times. The chain combines TRBV29-1 with TRBJ2-7, with D perhaps being TRBD1 or TRBD2 (5 bases each). The V and J ends lost 8 bases and 5 bases respectively, with 16 bases between them. The CDR3 is 12 amino acids. The germline V gene has CDR1 SQVTM and CDR2 ANQGSEA. The CDR3 nucleotides read TGCAGCACCCGGGGCAGCTCGAACGAGCAGTACTTC. Translated: CSTRGSSNEQYF.

The chain carries TRBV20-1 and TRBJ2-6, with 11 bases matching TRBD2. The V gene's germline CDR1 is DFQATT and CDR2 SNEGSKA (reference sequence). V trimming: 0 bases; J trimming: 2 bases; junction bases outside the gene matches: 3. This CDR3 spans 17 amino acids. CDR3 DNA sequence: TGCAGTGCTAGAGATGTGGGACTAGCGGCTGGGGCCAACGTCCTGACTTTC. Protein: CSARDVGLAAGANVLTF.

A few counts support this clonotype. The chain couples TRBV28 to TRBJ1-5; weak D call: TRBD1 (5 bases). The CDR3 sequence is 15 residues long. In germline, CDR1 is MDHEN, CDR2 SYDVKM. V was clipped by 5 bases and J by 0 bases, with 11 bases between them. CDR3 sequence: CASSITQGSNQPQHF. CDR3 bases: TGTGCCAGCAGTATAACCCAGGGTAGCAATCAGCCCCAGCATTTT.